This T cell receptor beta chain emerged from a study of shared clonotypes between healthy human individuals. Looking at the study overall: Each donor's CD4 naive and CD4 memory cells filled three plates apiece, CD8 naive two, and CD8 memory one.

CDR3 length: 16 amino acids. Germline V CDR1 and CDR2: SGHRS, YFSETQ. The V gene end was trimmed by 3 bases and the J gene end by 4 bases; junction bases not matched to a gene: 7. Profiled with immunoSEQ multiplex PCR; TCRdb holds only in-frame clones, not every one. In the table there are about 2 million clones, roughly 96% of which are singletons. The genes are TRBV5-1 and TRBJ2-6, with 7 bases that match TRBD1. This receptor was taken from a man younger than 30 in good health. Sequenced material: naive CD4+ T cells sorted from blood. Subset reported: CD45RA+ positively selected. In DNA form, the CDR3 reads TGCGCCAGCAGCTCGGGAACAGGGGCCGGGGCCAACGTCCTGACTTTC. It encodes CASSSGTGAGANVLTF.